This is a list of T cell receptor beta chains from one sample in a study of T cells in Graves' hyperthyroidism and ophthalmopathy. TCRdb redid the calling of the multiplex PCR reads with MiXCR, one entry per CDR3 protein. The table includes nearly 750,000 distinct CDR3 sequences, 30% to 40% detected once. The sequencing sample was made of blood. Source of these receptors: a middle-aged woman with Graves' hyperthyroidism. Both conserved end residues are part of each CDR3. Each record gives: V gene, J gene, clone size, CDR3 protein. The listing skips clone size in some rows; elsewhere it reads once, few, many or a size class.

TRBV12-3/TRBV12-4,TRBJ2-2,NA,CASSPRPVTGELFF
TRBV25-1,TRBJ1-2,many,CASSMVHYGYTF
TRBV7-9,TRBJ1-6,NA,CASSAPGQGSSYNSPLHF
TRBV2,TRBJ2-3,NA,CASTILTTDTQYF
TRBV10-3,TRBJ2-2,many,CAITQGDTGELFF
TRBV7-2,TRBJ1-1,few,CASSLALQGNTEAFF
TRBV7-9,TRBJ1-4,NA,CASSQLTANEKLFF
TRBV19,TRBJ2-6,NA,CASSMWDRGRSGANVLTF
TRBV12-3/TRBV12-4,TRBJ1-2,few,CASSLGSAGVNYGYTF
TRBV10-3,TRBJ1-3,NA,CASSYSPTGPNTIYF
TRBV12-3/TRBV12-4,TRBJ2-7,NA,CASSLGRADYEQSF
TRBV30,TRBJ2-7,NA,CAWSQAPTYEQYF
TRBV7-9,TRBJ2-3,few,CASSTGGFGSDTQYF
TRBV7-8,TRBJ1-5,NA,CASTPSGGNQPQHF
TRBV10-2,TRBJ2-5,many,CASRVGGGETQYF
TRBV24-1,TRBJ1-1,NA,CASSYSRGRTEAFF
TRBV3-2,TRBJ2-2,NA,CASSQGGVDGELFF
TRBV9,TRBJ1-2,many,CASSVDGDNGYTF
TRBV5-6,TRBJ1-4,NA,CASSATGRLKVFF
TRBV6-5,TRBJ1-1,few,CASRAGGALGAFF
TRBV4-3,TRBJ1-2,few,CASSRNSGGGNYGYTF
TRBV7-9,TRBJ2-5,many,CASSPFGLAASRETQYF
TRBV7-2,TRBJ2-3,NA,CASSEAPLVGGGADTQYF
TRBV30,TRBJ1-5,NA,CAWSLGSNQPQHF
TRBV6-5,TRBJ1-2,NA,CASSYQGQGSYGYTF
TRBV12-3/TRBV12-4,TRBJ1-4,NA,CASSGAPTNEKLFF
TRBV19,TRBJ1-2,many,CASSATGKANYGYTF
TRBV12-3/TRBV12-4,TRBJ2-6,NA,CASNLRLAGKRSGANVLTF
TRBV20-1,TRBJ2-2,NA,CSAKSGKNTGELFF
TRBV10-3,TRBJ2-3,NA,CAISAGTSGGAVSTDTQYF
TRBV12-3/TRBV12-4,TRBJ2-5,many,CASSNGAGEKTQYF
TRBV7-2,TRBJ2-5,many,CASSPGPTQETQYF
TRBV5-5,TRBJ1-1,few,CASKPNRDSPTTEAFF
TRBV4-3,TRBJ1-2,NA,CASSQGTWGANYGYTF
TRBV7-9,TRBJ2-2,many,CASSFVTGPNTGELFF
TRBV19,TRBJ1-4,many,CASSIAGNGEKLFF
TRBV11-3,TRBJ1-5,NA,CASSLTELSWDQPQHF
TRBV24-1,TRBJ1-1,few,CATRLTGVPEAFF
TRBV12-3/TRBV12-4,TRBJ1-1,many,CASSNKRGVNTEAFF
TRBV29-1,TRBJ2-1,NA,CSVELAASYNEQFF
TRBV7-9,TRBJ2-6,many,CASSFSTSGANVLTF
TRBV7-6,TRBJ1-5,few,CASSLGTGEHQPQHF
TRBV7-9,TRBJ1-6,NA,CASEATPSTSRTLSPLHF
TRBV25-1,TRBJ1-2,many,CASSAGVPYGYTF
TRBV7-9,TRBJ1-6,NA,CASSNEQGQNSPLHF
TRBV10-2,TRBJ2-7,once,CASSPSRQGNEQYF
TRBV6-5,TRBJ2-7,few,CASSYRGRDEQYF
TRBV7-9,TRBJ2-1,once,CASSPRLDNEQFF
TRBV12-3/TRBV12-4,TRBJ2-2,NA,CASSSPSGQNTGELFF
TRBV6-5,TRBJ1-4,NA,CASGYGQGGEKLFF
TRBV10-3,TRBJ1-3,NA,CAISGSSGNTIYF